This T cell receptor (beta chain) was captured in a study of T cells after yellow fever vaccination. This clonotype has only a few counts. Its antigen is currently unknown. General study results and limits: Contamination of FACS-sorted repertoires by abundant clonotypes from the bulk population could occur. Boosting was followed by the reappearance of most primary-vaccination clones (approximately 95% CD4, about 89% CD8). Only a minor proportion of clonotypes was detected across both CD4 and CD8 compartments.

In making TCR cDNA, 5'RACE template switching added a universal primer site and UMIs to it. TCRdb reprocessed the 5' RACE reads with MiXCR, giving one entry per CDR3 protein. The sample contains more than 250,000 distinct CDR3 sequences, around 6.8% of which appear only once. The specimen was PBMCs, collected about 41 days after the first yellow fever vaccination. This clonotype was obtained from a man between 18 and 29 years old who received the YFV17D yellow fever vaccine.

The CDR3 reads CASSQAFSSGVPDTQYF. The CDR3 DNA is TGCGCCAGCAGCCAAGCTTTTTCTAGCGGGGTCCCAGATACGCAGTATTTT. The rearrangement links TRBV4-3 to TRBJ2-3; the match to TRBD2 covers 9 bases. Trimming removed 1 base from V and 4 bases from J; junction bases left unmatched: 9. The CDR3 runs 17 residues. CDR1 is LGHNA and CDR2 is YSLEER in the germline V gene.